Sequencing of this TCR beta chain was carried out in a study of T cell repertoires in cytomegalovirus infection. Each CDR3 protein gets one entry after TCRdb re-called the reads with MiXCR. The data show approximately 750,000 distinct CDR3 sequences, 35% seen once. V gave up 2 bases and J gave up 2 bases; unmatched junction bases: 4. The CDR3 loop spans 18 amino acids. Germline loops: CDR1 MNHNY, CDR2 SVGAGI (reference sequence). The sample consisted of PBMCs. The rearrangement links TRBV6-6 to TRBJ2-3, with 16 positions matching TRBD2. This clonotype originated in a human donor in good health (CMV status not recorded). Some clones in this sample may be carry-over from other donors' samples. The DNA of the CDR3 is TGTGCCAGCAGTTACGGGACTAGCGGGGGGGCACTCACAGATACGCAGTATTTT. The encoded protein is CASSYGTSGGALTDTQYF.